These 16 T cell receptor beta chains originate from one sample sequenced in a study of tumour-infiltrating T cells in Burkitt lymphoma. Data came from immunoSEQ multiplex PCR; TCRdb stores just in-frame clones and leaves some out. The top ten hold roughly 3.3% of the sample, which has some 3,000 clones, 14% seen once. The specimen was tumor tissue. These receptors were taken from a human donor with Burkitt lymphoma.

This clone has only a few counts. This chain connects TRBV18 to TRBJ2-3; TRBD1 might be the D (6 bases). V lost 5 bases, J lost 3 bases, and 9 bases lay in between. The CDR3 has 13 residues. From germline, CDR1 is KGHSH and CDR2 LQKENI. The DNA of the CDR3 is TGTGCCAGCTCAGCCGACAGGACAGATACGCAGTATTTT. Translation: CASSADRTDTQYF.

The chain combines TRBV27 with TRBJ2-1, with D maybe TRBD1 (6 bases). The CDR3 is made up of 15 amino acids. V shed 2 bases and J shed 6 bases, with 14 bases lying between them. The V gene's germline CDR1 is MNHEY and CDR2 SMNVEV (reference sequence). CDR3 bases: TGTGCCAGCAGTTTAGTCACAGGGAAAGGCAATGAGCAGTTCTTC. This encodes CASSLVTGKGNEQFF.

In its sample, this clone was seen a few times. The chain carries TRBV27 and TRBJ2-2; TRBD2 matches at 10 bases. Looked up from germline, CDR1 is MNHEY and CDR2 is SMNVEV (reference sequence). CDR3 length equals 17 residues. V lost 8 bases to trimming and J lost 4 bases; unmatched junction nucleotides: 13. The CDR3 nucleotides read TGTGCCAGCCGGGGAGGGGCTAGCGGGAGAGTCACCGGGGAGCTGTTTTTT. Translated: CASRGGASGRVTGELFF.

J is TRBJ1-1 and V is TRBV29-1; 8 nucleotides match TRBD1. V lost 7 bases, J lost 1 base, and 8 bases stayed unmatched. The CDR3 totals 14 residues. Germline CDR1 reads SQVTM; CDR2 reads ANQGSEA. The CDR3 loop is CSGSPGGWNTEAFF. The CDR3 DNA follows: TGCAGCGGATCTCCAGGGGGCTGGAACACTGAAGCTTTCTTT.

The genes are TRBV6-4 and TRBJ2-2; D gene ambiguous. The length of the CDR3 is 13 residues. The germline V gene encodes CDR1 MRHNA and CDR2 SNTAGT. V was pared by 0 bases and J by 4 bases, with 3 bases between. In DNA, the CDR3 is TGTGCCAGCAGTGACTCTAGCACCGGGGAGCTGTTTTTT. This translates into CASSDSSTGELFF.

V usage is TRBV28 and J usage is TRBJ2-5, with 7 bases fitting TRBD2. With V trimmed by 2 bases and J by 5 bases, 11 bases remained unmatched. The CDR3 consists of 16 residues. Germline CDR1 MDHEN, CDR2 SYDVKM. The CDR3, as DNA: TGTGCCAGCAGTTTAAGCCTAGCGGTCCTTGGGGAGACCCAGTACTTC. It translates to CASSLSLAVLGETQYF.

The sample holds a few counts of this clone. The gene calls are TRBV11-3 and TRBJ1-1, with a weak D call TRBD1 (6 bases). Germline assignment: CDR1 SGHNT and CDR2 YENEEA. V lost 0 bases to trimming and J lost 1 base, with 9 bases between them. The CDR3 extends over 15 amino acids. CDR3 residues: CASSLDAGENTEAFF. The CDR3 nucleotides read TGTGCCAGCAGCTTAGATGCAGGGGAGAACACTGAAGCTTTCTTT.

The J gene is TRBJ2-7, the V gene TRBV7-9; TRBD1 agrees at 7 bases. The CDR3 is 13 amino acids. Germline assignment: CDR1 SEHNR and CDR2 FQNEAQ (reference sequence). V was clipped by 4 bases and J by 4 bases; unmatched bases: 4. The CDR3 protein is CASSWGQPYEQYF. CDR3 DNA sequence: TGTGCCAGCAGCTGGGGACAGCCTTACGAGCAGTACTTC.

This clone came up a few times. This chain uses TRBV9 with TRBJ1-5; D remains unclear. The CDR3 extends over 14 amino acids. V shed 3 bases and J shed 0 bases, with 7 bases lying between them. Germline V gene sequence: CDR1 SGDLS, CDR2 YYNGEE. CDR3 region: CASSETDSNQPQHF. The CDR3 region has the DNA TGTGCCAGCAGCGAAACAGATAGCAATCAGCCCCAGCATTTT.

This clone was counted between two and nine times. V gene TRBV6-1 combines with J gene TRBJ1-5; possibly TRBD1 for D (5 bases). V lost 1 base and J 4 bases, leaving 17 bases between the germline ends. In germline, CDR1 is MNHNS, CDR2 SASEGT. The CDR3 sequence is 17 residues long. The CDR3 region has the DNA TGTGCCAGCAGTGAAGATAAGTGGGGCATAGCAAATCAGCCCCAGCATTTT. Residues: CASSEDKWGIANQPQHF.

This clone has just a few counts. The rearrangement links TRBV5-1 to TRBJ1-5; tentative D call: TRBD1 (6 bases). Trimming took off 0 bases at V and 0 bases at J, with 13 bases between the two ends. The CDR3 totals 17 residues. Germline V gene data show CDR1 as SGHRS and CDR2 as YFSETQ. The CDR3 DNA follows: TGCGCCAGCAGCTTGGGTCCGGGGACATATAGCAATCAGCCCCAGCATTTT. The encoded protein is CASSLGPGTYSNQPQHF.

This clone was picked up a small number of times. The J gene is TRBJ2-7, the V gene TRBV6-5; D gene ambiguous. This CDR3 has 12 amino acids. From germline, CDR1 is MNHEY and CDR2 SVGAGI. V gave up 4 bases and J gave up 4 bases, with 8 bases separating them. CDR3 nucleotide sequence: TGTGCCAGCAGTTCCTTCTCGTACGAGCAGTACTTC. Amino acid sequence: CASSSFSYEQYF.

This clone appeared a few times. V gene TRBV5-6 combines with J gene TRBJ2-1; 7 nucleotides agree with TRBD1. The CDR3 runs 15 residues. Germline loops: CDR1 SGHDT, CDR2 YYEEEE. After removal of 4 bases from V and 2 bases from J, the junction contained 6 bases not matched to a gene. The chain's CDR3 is CASSIGDRAYNEQFF. CDR3 nucleotide sequence: TGTGCCAGCAGCATCGGGGACAGAGCCTACAATGAGCAGTTCTTC.

The genes are TRBV9 and TRBJ2-2; D may correspond to TRBD1 or TRBD2 (5 bases each). CDR3 length equals 14 residues. Looked up from germline, CDR1 is SGDLS and CDR2 is YYNGEE. V lost 6 bases, J lost 5 bases, and 14 bases lay in between. CDR3 region: CASIGGVGTGELFF. DNA of the CDR3: TGTGCCAGCATTGGGGGAGTCGGAACCGGGGAGCTGTTTTTT.

This clone was seen a handful of times. The chain joins TRBV18 to TRBJ1-2; D is unclear. Germline values: CDR1 KGHSH, CDR2 LQKENI. The CDR3 totals 13 residues. The ends were cut back, 0 bases at V and 6 bases at J, with 8 bases in the middle. In nucleotides, the CDR3 is TGTGCCAGCTCACCACCGAATACCAATGGCTACACCTTC. Its translation: CASSPPNTNGYTF.

This clone was counted a few times. The chain links TRBV7-3 to TRBJ1-4; D gene ambiguous. The CDR3 length is 13 residues. CDR1 and CDR2 (germline): SGHTA, FQGTGA. Trimming removed 5 bases from V and 3 bases from J, with 7 bases in between. The CDR3 coding sequence is TGTGCCAGCAGCCCGTCACCTAATGAAAAACTGTTTTTT. This sequence encodes CASSPSPNEKLFF.